This TCR beta chain was found in a study of blood T cell repertoires in COVID-19. Study summary: Researchers got acute and convalescent COVID-19 samples from the United States, Italy and Spain. PBMCs, B-cell-depleted T cells, or T cells were the source of the cDNA or gDNA that made up the material.

In the source study's methods: The authors estimated nucleated cell counts from reference gene primer amplification. Profiled with immunoSEQ multiplex PCR; TCRdb holds only in-frame clones, not every one. V and J calls and clone size are given by that table; D and trimming were obtained from the DNA. The data contain 200,000 to 250,000 clones, around 90% of them singletons. Trimming stripped 7 bases from V and 7 bases from J, with 17 bases between. Germline loops: CDR1 LGHNT, CDR2 FRNRAP. CDR3 length: 13 residues. Sequenced: peripheral blood. This clonotype was sampled from a man aged 70-80 years with acute or convalescent COVID-19. J is TRBJ2-7 and V is TRBV12-5; TRBD2 might be the D (5 bases). CDR3 amino acids: CASALDFLGEQYF. CDR3 nucleotide sequence: TGTGCTAGTGCCCTGGACTTCCTGGGAGAGCAGTACTTC.